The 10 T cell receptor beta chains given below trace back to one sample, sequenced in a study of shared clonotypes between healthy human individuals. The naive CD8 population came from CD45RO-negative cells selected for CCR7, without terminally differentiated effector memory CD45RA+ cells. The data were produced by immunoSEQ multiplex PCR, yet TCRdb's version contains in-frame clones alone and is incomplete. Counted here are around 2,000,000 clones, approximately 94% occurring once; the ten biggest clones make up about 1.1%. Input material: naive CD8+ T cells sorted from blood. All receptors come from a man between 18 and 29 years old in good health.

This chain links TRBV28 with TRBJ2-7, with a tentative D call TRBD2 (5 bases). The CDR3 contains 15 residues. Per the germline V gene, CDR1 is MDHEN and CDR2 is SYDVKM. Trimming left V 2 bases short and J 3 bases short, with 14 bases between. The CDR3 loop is CASSLRGISDYEQYF. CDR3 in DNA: TGTGCCAGCAGTTTAAGAGGGATCAGCGACTACGAGCAGTACTTC.

CDR3 sequence: CASSQVGMFTGTEAFF. CDR3 sequence (DNA): TGCGCCAGCAGCCAAGTAGGGATGTTCACGGGAACTGAAGCTTTCTTT. The chain carries TRBV4-1 and TRBJ1-1; D remains unclear. This CDR3 is built from 16 residues. The V and J ends lost 1 base and 5 bases respectively, with 17 bases between them. CDR1 and CDR2 (germline): MGHRA, YSYEKL.

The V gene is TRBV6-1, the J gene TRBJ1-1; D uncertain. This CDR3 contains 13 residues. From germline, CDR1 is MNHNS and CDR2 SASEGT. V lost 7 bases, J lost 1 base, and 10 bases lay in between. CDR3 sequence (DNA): TGTGCCAGCATCCGCAGCAAGAACACTGAAGCTTTCTTT. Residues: CASIRSKNTEAFF.

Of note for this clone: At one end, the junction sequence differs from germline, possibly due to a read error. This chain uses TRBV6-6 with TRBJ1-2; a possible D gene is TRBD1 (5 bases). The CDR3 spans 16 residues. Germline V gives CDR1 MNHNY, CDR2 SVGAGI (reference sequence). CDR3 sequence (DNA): TGTGCCAGCAATTACGTCGCGGAGGGTGGGGGCTATGGCTACACCTTC. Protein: CASNYVAEGGGYGYTF.

The CDR3 bases are TGTGCCAGCAGCTTTACTAGCGGCTCCTACAATGAGCAGTTCTTC. The encoded protein is CASSFTSGSYNEQFF. The genes are TRBV7-9 and TRBJ2-1; 8 nucleotides agree with TRBD2. After removal of 3 bases from V and 0 bases from J, the junction contained 1 base not matched to a gene. The CDR3 runs to 15 residues. CDR1 and CDR2 from the germline V gene are SEHNR and FQNEAQ (reference sequence). Using reference TRBV7-9 and TRBJ2-1 for the parts outside the CDR3, the full variable domain is DTGVSQNPRHKITKRGQNVTFRCDPISEHNRLYWYRQTLGQGPEFLTYFQNEAQLEKSRLLSDRFSAERPKGSFSTLEIQRTEQGDSAMYLCASSFTSGSYNEQFFGPGTRLTVL.

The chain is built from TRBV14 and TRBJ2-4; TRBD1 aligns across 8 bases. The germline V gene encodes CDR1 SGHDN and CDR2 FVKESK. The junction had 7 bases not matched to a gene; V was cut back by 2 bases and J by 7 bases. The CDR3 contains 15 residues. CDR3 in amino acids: CASSQYSDRENIQYF. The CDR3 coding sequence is TGTGCCAGCAGCCAATATTCGGACAGGGAGAACATTCAGTACTTC.

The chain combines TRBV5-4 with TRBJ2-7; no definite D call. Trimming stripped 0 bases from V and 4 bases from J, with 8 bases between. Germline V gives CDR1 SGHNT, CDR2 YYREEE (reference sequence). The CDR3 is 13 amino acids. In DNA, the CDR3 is TGTGCCAGCAGCTTGGACAGTGATTACGAGCAGTACTTC. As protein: CASSLDSDYEQYF. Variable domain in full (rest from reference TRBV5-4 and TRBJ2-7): ETGVTQSPTHLIKTRGQQVTLRCSSQSGHNTVSWYQQALGQGPQFIFQYYREEENGRGNFPPRFSGLQFPNYSSELNVNALELDDSALYLCASSLDSDYEQYFGPGTRLTVT.

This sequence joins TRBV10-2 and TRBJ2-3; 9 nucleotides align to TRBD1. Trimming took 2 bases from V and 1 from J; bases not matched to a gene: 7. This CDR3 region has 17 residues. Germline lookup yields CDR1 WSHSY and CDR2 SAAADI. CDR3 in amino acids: CASSEPRGDRGTDTQYF. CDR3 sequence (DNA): TGCGCCAGCAGTGAGCCCCGGGGGGACAGGGGCACAGATACGCAGTATTTT.

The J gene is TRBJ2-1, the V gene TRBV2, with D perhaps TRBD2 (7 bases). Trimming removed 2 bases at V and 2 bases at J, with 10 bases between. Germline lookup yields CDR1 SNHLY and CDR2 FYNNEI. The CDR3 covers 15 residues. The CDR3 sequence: CASSETGGTYNEQFF. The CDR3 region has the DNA TGTGCCAGCAGTGAAACGGGGGGCACCTACAATGAGCAGTTCTTC.

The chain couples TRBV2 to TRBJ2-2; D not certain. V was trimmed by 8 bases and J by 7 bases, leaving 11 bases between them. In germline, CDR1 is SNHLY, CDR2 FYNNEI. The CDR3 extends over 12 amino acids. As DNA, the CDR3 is TGTGCCAGCCCCGGAGATGGCGGGGAGCTGTTTTTT. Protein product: CASPGDGGELFF. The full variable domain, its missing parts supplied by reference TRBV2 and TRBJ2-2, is EPEVTQTPSHQVTQMGQEVILRCVPISNHLYFYWYRQILGQKVEFLVSFYNNEISEKSEIFDDQFSVERPDGSNFTLKIRSTKLEDSAMYFCASPGDGGELFFGEGSRLTVL.